These 21 T cell receptor beta chains originate from one sample sequenced in a study of T cells after yellow fever vaccination. TCRdb reprocessed the 5' RACE reads with MiXCR, giving one entry per CDR3 protein. Of some 500,000 distinct CDR3 sequences in the sample, roughly 13% were seen once. Sequenced here: PBMCs, sampled on the day of the yellow fever booster vaccination. The source of these receptors is a man aged 30 to 45 who received the YFV17D yellow fever vaccine.

V is TRBV5-1 and J is TRBJ2-3; D not resolved. There are 14 residues in the CDR3. Germline V gene data show CDR1 as SGHRS and CDR2 as YFSETQ. Trimming left V 3 bases short and J 0 bases short, with 8 bases between. Written as DNA, the CDR3 is TGCGCCAGCAGCTGGGGTCCTAGCACAGATACGCAGTATTTT. Amino acid sequence: CASSWGPSTDTQYF.

This clonotype was observed a handful of times. The genes are TRBV12-3 or TRBV12-4 and TRBJ2-3; D perhaps matches TRBD2 (6 bases). The V end lost 3 bases, the J end lost 4 bases, and 14 bases lay between the germline ends. CDR3 length equals 15 residues. CDR3: CASSFDGRGADTQYF. The CDR3 nucleotides are TGTGCCAGCAGTTTTGACGGGAGAGGGGCAGATACGCAGTATTTT.

The chain combines TRBV2 with TRBJ1-4; no firm D call. Germline V gene data show CDR1 as SNHLY and CDR2 as FYNNEI. V lost 4 bases and J lost 4, with 13 bases in between. The CDR3 spans 15 residues. Here the CDR3 DNA reads TGTGCCAGCAGTGGTTTTGCAGGCCTTAATGAAAAACTGTTTTTT. This translates into CASSGFAGLNEKLFF.

This rearrangement joins TRBV6-2 or TRBV6-3 to TRBJ2-1; 8 bases line up with TRBD1. V gave up 2 bases and J gave up 1 base; unmatched junction bases: 1. Germline V gene data show CDR1 as MNHEY and CDR2 as SVGEGT. The CDR3 sequence is 15 residues long. The CDR3 region has the DNA TGTGCCAGCAGTTACGGGGACAGGTCCTACAATGAGCAGTTCTTC. Its protein is CASSYGDRSYNEQFF.

This clonotype turned up a few times. The chain joins TRBV28 to TRBJ1-6; a possible D gene is TRBD1 (5 bases). Germline-derived CDR1 and CDR2 are MDHEN and SYDVKM. The CDR3 length is 12 residues. The V end was cut by 5 bases, the J end by 13 bases, with 12 bases between. CDR3 coding DNA: TGTGCCAGCAGTCTACCGAAGGGGCCCCTCCACTTT. Protein sequence: CASSLPKGPLHF.

In its sample, this clonotype was seen a few times. The junction does not match germline at one end; this may be a read error. This chain joins TRBV7-7 and TRBJ2-5, with 7 positions matching TRBD2. This CDR3 is 15 amino acids long. Per the germline V gene, CDR1 is SSHAT and CDR2 is FNYEAQ (reference sequence). CDR3 DNA: TGTGCTAGCAGCTTATCGTGGACGGGGGGAGAGACCCAGTACTTC. Protein sequence: CASSLSWTGGETQYF.

The V gene is TRBV18, the J gene TRBJ1-2; 7 nucleotides align to TRBD1. Germline CDR1 is KGHSH and CDR2 is LQKENI. Trimming cost V 1 base and J 2 bases; bases outside gene matches: 10. The CDR3 loop spans 17 amino acids. In DNA, the CDR3 is TGTGCCAGCTCACCACGGGTACTAGAGGGGGCGAACTATGGCTACACCTTC. Protein product: CASSPRVLEGANYGYTF.

This rearrangement joins TRBV15 to TRBJ2-7; D gene ambiguous. This CDR3 contains 15 residues. V lost 4 bases and J lost 7, with 20 bases in between. Germline lookup yields CDR1 LNHNV and CDR2 YYDKDF (reference sequence). CDR3 nucleotide sequence: TGTGCCACCAGCAAAACTTCTTTGGGTTCCAGTGAGCAGTACTTC. Protein sequence: CATSKTSLGSSEQYF.

This clonotype was recorded a few times. The chain links TRBV28 to TRBJ2-3, with 7 positions matching TRBD1. This CDR3 has 14 residues. Per the germline V gene, CDR1 is MDHEN and CDR2 is SYDVKM. Unmatched junction bases numbered 6, after V lost 7 bases and J lost 2 bases. This chain's CDR3 is CASTRTGATDTQYF. CDR3 nucleotides: TGTGCCAGCACCCGGACAGGAGCCACAGATACGCAGTATTTT.

The rearrangement joins TRBV15 to TRBJ2-7, with D possibly TRBD2 on 5 matching bases. Trimming took off 5 bases at V and 5 bases at J, with 16 bases between the two ends. Germline V gene sequence: CDR1 LNHNV, CDR2 YYDKDF (reference sequence). There are 14 residues in the CDR3. DNA for the CDR3: TGTGCCACCAGCGCCTGGACCTCCGGGGACGAGCAGTACTTC. Translated, it gives CATSAWTSGDEQYF.

The chain recombines TRBV4-3 with TRBJ1-4; D may be TRBD1 (5 bases). CDR1 is LGHNA and CDR2 is YSLEER in the germline V gene. The V end lost 1 base, the J end lost 2 bases, and 8 bases lay between the germline ends. The CDR3 length is 15 residues. CDR3 DNA sequence: TGCGCCAGCAGCCAAGCCGGGACCACTAATGAAAAACTGTTTTTT. Amino acid sequence: CASSQAGTTNEKLFF.

J is TRBJ1-5 and V is TRBV20-1; maybe TRBD1 (6 bases). Trimming left V 6 bases short and J 0 bases short, with 12 bases between. Germline CDR1 and CDR2: DFQATT and SNEGSKA (reference sequence). The CDR3 is 14 residues long. The CDR3 sequence: CSATTGSSNQPQHF. CDR3 bases: TGCAGTGCGACCACAGGGAGTAGCAATCAGCCCCAGCATTTT.

This chain uses TRBV29-1 with TRBJ2-1; D ambiguous. V lost 4 bases and J 7 bases, leaving 5 bases between the germline ends. Germline V CDR1 and CDR2: SQVTM, ANQGSEA. The CDR3 totals 10 residues. CDR3 DNA: TGCAGCGTTGTGGGGAATGAGCAGTTCTTC. Translation gives CSVVGNEQFF.

The V call is TRBV7-2, the J call TRBJ2-2; no clear D. The CDR3 contains 15 residues. Germline V gene sequence: CDR1 SGHTA, CDR2 FQGNSA. Trimming took off 5 bases at V and 5 bases at J, with 15 bases between the two ends. CDR3 DNA: TGTGCCAGCAGCCTCAGCCGGCATGGGACCGGGGAGCTGTTTTTT. Amino acid sequence: CASSLSRHGTGELFF.

This clonotype was detected only a few times. The rearrangement uses TRBV6-5 and TRBJ1-6; the D is unclear. CDR1 is MNHEY, CDR2 SVGAGI, per germline. The CDR3 runs 12 residues. Trimming pared 4 bases from V and 10 bases from J, leaving 8 bases between. CDR3: CASSSGNSPLHF. The CDR3 region has the DNA TGTGCCAGCAGTTCCGGGAACTCACCCCTCCACTTT.

The chain joins TRBV11-2 to TRBJ2-2, with D possibly TRBD2 on 6 matching bases. This CDR3 spans 17 amino acids. Trimming removed 3 bases at V and 5 bases at J, with 19 bases between. Germline loops: CDR1 SGHAT, CDR2 FQNNGV. The CDR3 here is CASSFPRDGRGTGELFF. Written as DNA, the CDR3 is TGTGCCAGCAGCTTCCCCCGCGACGGGAGAGGTACCGGGGAGCTGTTTTTT. Full variable domain (outside the CDR3, taken from reference TRBV11-2 and TRBJ2-2): EAGVAQSPRYKIIEKRQSVAFWCNPISGHATLYWYQQILGQGPKLLIQFQNNGVVDDSQLPKDRFSAERLKGVDSTLKIQPAKLEDSAVYLCASSFPRDGRGTGELFFGEGSRLTVL.

This clonotype was observed a few times. The genes are TRBV20-1 and TRBJ2-3; the D gene is possibly TRBD2 (5 bases). There are 13 residues in the CDR3. The V end was cut by 6 bases, the J end by 7 bases, with 17 bases between. CDR1 DFQATT and CDR2 SNEGSKA come from the germline V gene (reference sequence). In DNA, the CDR3 is TGCAGTGCAAAGAGCGGACTCTTTAATACGCAGTATTTT. Its protein product is CSAKSGLFNTQYF.

This clonotype has ten or more counts. CDR3 sequence reads: CASQGQAVGELFF. In DNA form, the CDR3 reads TGTGCCAGTCAGGGTCAGGCGGTCGGGGAGCTGTTTTTT. The chain links TRBV28 to TRBJ2-2; D perhaps matches TRBD1 (5 bases). The V gene lost 9 bases and the J gene lost 7 bases, with 15 bases spanning the gap. CDR3 size: 13 residues. Germline V gene lookup returns CDR1 MDHEN and CDR2 SYDVKM.

This clonotype has more than one count but fewer than ten. The V gene is TRBV5-4, the J gene TRBJ2-5; 9 bases are shared with TRBD2. Germline trimming cut 4 bases from V and 1 base from J; bases unmatched to any gene: 8. CDR1 is SGHNT and CDR2 is YYREEE in the germline V gene (reference sequence). The CDR3 contains 16 residues. The CDR3, as DNA: TGTGCCAGCAGCCCGGCCGGCGGGAGGGCCCAAGAGACCCAGTACTTC. This codes for CASSPAGGRAQETQYF.

The chain couples TRBV7-3 to TRBJ2-7, with a possible D match to TRBD2 (6 bases). In germline, CDR1 is SGHTA, CDR2 FQGTGA. Trimming took off 1 base at V and 3 bases at J, with 16 bases between the two ends. This CDR3 comprises 16 residues. The CDR3 coding sequence is TGTGCCAGCAGCTTAAACGGAGGGACTGTCATCTACGAGCAGTACTTC. Encoded protein: CASSLNGGTVIYEQYF.

This clonotype was observed many times. The rearrangement uses TRBV25-1 and TRBJ2-1; D is possibly TRBD1 (5 bases). Germline lookup yields CDR1 MGHDK and CDR2 SYGVNS. Trimming stripped 8 bases from V and 6 bases from J, with 14 bases between. The CDR3 totals 13 residues. The CDR3 sequence: CASAASGANEQFF. CDR3 DNA: TGTGCCAGCGCCGCCTCTGGGGCCAATGAGCAGTTCTTC. Looking up the rest from reference TRBV25-1 and TRBJ2-1 gives the full variable domain: EADIYQTPRYLVIGTGKKITLECSQTMGHDKMYWYQQDPGMELHLIHYSYGVNSTEKGDLSSESTVSRIRTEHFPLTLESARPSHTSQYLCASAASGANEQFFGPGTRLTVL.